The entry below describes one TCR beta chain. CDR1 and CDR2 from the germline V gene are MNHEY and SMNVEV (reference sequence). V was clipped by 2 bases and J by 4 bases, with 8 bases between them. The CDR3 spans 13 residues. These data originate in a study of blood T cell repertoires in COVID-19. On the study more broadly: Italy, Spain and the United States were the sources of the convalescent and acute COVID-19 samples.

Some clones are missing from TCRdb's copy, which holds only in-frame ones; the method was immunoSEQ multiplex PCR. The table has around 370,000 clones, 90% seen once. The clonotype comes from a young man with active or convalescent COVID-19. The material sequenced was peripheral blood. This chain joins TRBV27 and TRBJ1-1; D is ambiguous. CDR3 DNA: TGTGCCAGCAGTTTAATTGCGGGCACTGAAGCTTTCTTT. The encoded protein is CASSLIAGTEAFF.